This T cell receptor beta chain was sequenced for a study of T cell repertoires in cytomegalovirus infection. Overall study context: In public TCR beta signatures, there were indications of both CMV infection and matching HLA type.

This clonotype showed up just a few times. The antigen remains undetermined. TCRdb redid the calling of the reads with MiXCR, one entry per CDR3 protein. This sample has fewer than 950,000 distinct CDR3 sequences; approximately 29% occur once, and the top ten carry about an eighth. Trimming left V 6 bases short and J 13 bases short, with 9 bases between. The germline CDR1 and CDR2 sequences are LNHDA and SQIVND (reference sequence). The CDR3 covers 10 residues. Broader study findings: Cumulative public TCR beta family frequency identified CMV carriers with the relevant HLA. CMV-specific TCR beta clonotypes restricted by HLA-C dominated the ex vivo response.

The chain employs TRBV19 and TRBJ2-2; D is undetermined. This clonotype originated in a human donor in good health (CMV status not recorded). Some clones in this sample may be carry-over from other donors' samples. Sequencing used cultured CD8+ T cells from PBMCs, obtained from culture after CMV antigen stimulation. This CDR3 is CASRNGRLFF. Here the CDR3 DNA reads TGTGCCAGTAGAAACGGAAGGCTGTTTTTT.